This TCR beta chain was identified in a study of cytomegalovirus exposure and HLA in healthy donors. Findings of the study overall: There were some public TCRs occurring in many donors, but most TCR sequences were rare. Cytomegalovirus-associated TCR beta chains were listed, numbering over 150. With further analysis later on, most CMV-associated TCR beta chains appeared HLA-restricted. Immune exposure data for these donors was limited to CMV serostatus.

A note on this clone: What it binds is unknown.

PCR used 60 Vbeta primers and 13 Jbeta primers. Assay: immunoSEQ multiplex PCR; the TCRdb copy retains only in-frame clones and omits some. Of 240,000 or so clones listed, around 81% are singletons. Germline V gene data show CDR1 as SGHNT and CDR2 as YENEEA. There are 17 residues in the CDR3. V lost 5 bases to trimming and J lost 4 bases; unmatched junction nucleotides: 8. Sample: PBMCs. This receptor was identified in a woman aged 55-69 years in good health and CMV-seropositive. The chain links TRBV11-3 to TRBJ2-1; 13 bases line up with TRBD2. CDR3 sequence: CASSVSGTSGIYNEQFF. The CDR3, as DNA: TGTGCCAGCAGCGTGTCAGGGACTAGCGGGATATACAATGAGCAGTTCTTC. The whole variable domain, remainder taken from reference TRBV11-3 and TRBJ2-1, is EAGVVQSPRYKIIEKKQPVAFWCNPISGHNTLYWYLQNLGQGPELLIRYENEEAVDDSQLPKDRFSAERLKGVDSTLKIQPAELGDSAVYLCASSVSGTSGIYNEQFFGPGTRLTVL.